The rows below give T cell receptor beta chains drawn from one sample of a study of cytomegalovirus exposure and HLA in healthy donors. Data came from immunoSEQ multiplex PCR; TCRdb stores just in-frame clones and leaves some out. The sample holds tens of thousands of clones; roughly 96% are singletons and the top ten take over 2%. The specimen was PBMCs. The receptor set was obtained from a man aged 18 to 29 in good health and CMV-seronegative. CDR3s include the opening cysteine and the closing phenylalanine or tryptophan. Fields, in order: D gene, V gene, J gene, clone size, CDR3 protein, CDR3 DNA. A D gene is named only where the DNA matches it firmly. For some rows the clone size is stated as once, few or many, or as a class when expanded; others skip it.

D gene: TRBD1; V gene: TRBV19; J gene: TRBJ2-7; clone size: NA; CDR3 protein: CASKGQGAMSYEQYF; CDR3 DNA: TGTGCCAGTAAGGGACAGGGGGCGATGTCTTACGAGCAGTACTTC
D gene: TRBD2; V gene: TRBV5-1; J gene: TRBJ2-2; clone size: NA; CDR3 protein: CASTGLADGELFF; CDR3 DNA: TGCGCCAGCACTGGACTAGCGGACGGGGAGCTGTTTTTT
D gene: NA; V gene: TRBV11-2; J gene: TRBJ1-3; clone size: once; CDR3 protein: CASSLERPRGNTIYF; CDR3 DNA: TGTGCCAGCAGCTTAGAACGTCCGAGAGGAAACACCATATATTTT
D gene: TRBD1; V gene: TRBV9; J gene: TRBJ1-2; clone size: NA; CDR3 protein: CASSTGAEGYTF; CDR3 DNA: TGTGCCAGCAGTACAGGGGCGGAGGGCTACACCTTC
D gene: TRBD2; V gene: TRBV6-5; J gene: TRBJ2-7; clone size: NA; CDR3 protein: CASRRGDHEQYF; CDR3 DNA: TGTGCCAGCCGGCGGGGGGACCACGAGCAGTACTTC
D gene: NA; V gene: TRBV12-5; J gene: TRBJ2-2; clone size: once; CDR3 protein: CASGLEEGIGELFF; CDR3 DNA: TGTGCTAGTGGTTTGGAGGAGGGGATCGGGGAGCTGTTTTTT
D gene: TRBD1; V gene: TRBV30; J gene: TRBJ1-1; clone size: NA; CDR3 protein: CAWSVGPGGSEAFF; CDR3 DNA: TGTGCCTGGAGTGTAGGTCCAGGGGGCTCTGAAGCTTTCTTT
D gene: NA; V gene: TRBV7-2; J gene: TRBJ1-1; clone size: once; CDR3 protein: CASSTSPGNTEAFF; CDR3 DNA: TGTGCCAGCAGCACCTCTCCAGGGAACACTGAAGCTTTCTTT
D gene: NA; V gene: TRBV19; J gene: TRBJ2-3; clone size: NA; CDR3 protein: CASSIGRGTDTQYF; CDR3 DNA: TGTGCCAGTAGTATCGGCAGGGGTACAGATACGCAGTATTTT
D gene: NA; V gene: TRBV28; J gene: TRBJ1-2; clone size: NA; CDR3 protein: CASSTNYGYTF; CDR3 DNA: TGTGCCAGCAGCACTAACTATGGCTACACCTTC
D gene: NA; V gene: TRBV6-5; J gene: TRBJ2-7; clone size: NA; CDR3 protein: CASRRDLGGYEQYF; CDR3 DNA: TGTGCCAGCCGGAGGGACTTGGGAGGATACGAGCAGTACTTC
D gene: NA; V gene: TRBV5-6; J gene: TRBJ1-1; clone size: once; CDR3 protein: CASSLAGRITEAFF; CDR3 DNA: TGTGCCAGCAGCTTGGCAGGGCGTATCACTGAAGCTTTCTTT
D gene: NA; V gene: TRBV11-1; J gene: TRBJ2-1; clone size: once; CDR3 protein: CASSLSLSSYNEQFF; CDR3 DNA: TGTGCCAGCAGCTTAAGCCTGAGCTCCTACAATGAGCAGTTCTTC
D gene: NA; V gene: TRBV12-5; J gene: TRBJ2-1; clone size: few; CDR3 protein: CASGLVRGGHLGAYNEQFF; CDR3 DNA: TGTGCTAGTGGTTTGGTACGGGGCGGTCACCTGGGGGCATACAATGAGCAGTTCTTC
D gene: NA; V gene: TRBV30; J gene: TRBJ2-1; clone size: NA; CDR3 protein: CAWNTAGAYNEQFF; CDR3 DNA: TGTGCCTGGAATACAGCGGGTGCCTACAATGAGCAGTTCTTC
D gene: TRBD1; V gene: TRBV28; J gene: TRBJ1-2; clone size: NA; CDR3 protein: CASRHPGDRGTYGYTF; CDR3 DNA: TGTGCCAGCAGACACCCAGGAGACAGGGGGACCTATGGCTACACCTTC
D gene: NA; V gene: TRBV4-1; J gene: TRBJ2-7; clone size: NA; CDR3 protein: CASSDGTHEQYF; CDR3 DNA: TGCGCCAGCAGCGATGGGACTCACGAGCAGTACTTC
D gene: NA; V gene: TRBV27; J gene: TRBJ1-5; clone size: NA; CDR3 protein: CASSFRRGLSNQPQHF; CDR3 DNA: TGTGCCAGCAGTTTCCGCAGGGGACTAAGCAATCAGCCCCAGCATTTT
D gene: NA; V gene: TRBV2; J gene: TRBJ1-5; clone size: NA; CDR3 protein: CASSGSLGRGSNQPQHF; CDR3 DNA: TGTGCCAGCAGTGGTTCCCTTGGCAGGGGAAGCAATCAGCCCCAGCATTTT
D gene: TRBD1; V gene: TRBV5-6; J gene: TRBJ1-1; clone size: NA; CDR3 protein: CASGLQGEAFF; CDR3 DNA: TGTGCCAGCGGACTACAGGGGGAAGCTTTCTTT
D gene: NA; V gene: TRBV28; J gene: TRBJ1-5; clone size: NA; CDR3 protein: CASRNTGLNQPQHF; CDR3 DNA: TGTGCCAGCAGGAATACAGGGCTCAATCAGCCCCAGCATTTT
D gene: NA; V gene: TRBV19; J gene: TRBJ2-2; clone size: NA; CDR3 protein: CASSAGYANTGELFF; CDR3 DNA: TGTGCCAGTTCCGCAGGGTACGCGAACACCGGGGAGCTGTTTTTT
D gene: TRBD1; V gene: TRBV10-3; J gene: TRBJ2-7; clone size: NA; CDR3 protein: CATRGTASYEQYF; CDR3 DNA: TGTGCCACCAGGGGGACAGCCAGCTACGAGCAGTACTTC
D gene: NA; V gene: TRBV14; J gene: TRBJ2-7; clone size: once; CDR3 protein: CASSQGGFGEQYF; CDR3 DNA: TGTGCCAGCAGCCAAGGCGGGTTCGGGGAGCAGTACTTC
D gene: TRBD1; V gene: TRBV4-1; J gene: TRBJ1-2; clone size: NA; CDR3 protein: CASSQDRQGLNGYTF; CDR3 DNA: TGCGCCAGCAGCCAAGATCGACAGGGGTTAAATGGCTACACCTTC
D gene: NA; V gene: TRBV6-5; J gene: TRBJ1-4; clone size: NA; CDR3 protein: CASSVRYAEKLFF; CDR3 DNA: TGTGCCAGCAGTGTGAGGTACGCTGAAAAACTGTTTTTT
D gene: TRBD1; V gene: TRBV5-5; J gene: TRBJ1-1; clone size: NA; CDR3 protein: CASSLGQGGTEAFF; CDR3 DNA: TGTGCCAGCAGCTTGGGACAGGGAGGAACTGAAGCTTTCTTT
D gene: TRBD1; V gene: TRBV27; J gene: TRBJ2-4; clone size: NA; CDR3 protein: CARIRGYIQYF; CDR3 DNA: TGTGCCAGAATCAGGGGGTACATTCAGTACTTC
D gene: TRBD1; V gene: TRBV29-1; J gene: TRBJ2-1; clone size: NA; CDR3 protein: CSVGFGTGSYNEQFF; CDR3 DNA: TGCAGCGTGGGGTTCGGGACAGGTTCCTACAATGAGCAGTTCTTC
D gene: NA; V gene: TRBV7-9; J gene: TRBJ2-2; clone size: once; CDR3 protein: CASSLAEGGDTGELFF; CDR3 DNA: TGTGCCAGCAGCTTAGCGGAAGGGGGAGACACCGGGGAGCTGTTTTTT
D gene: NA; V gene: TRBV6-5; J gene: TRBJ2-3; clone size: NA; CDR3 protein: CAVGADTQYF; CDR3 DNA: TGTGCCGTGGGAGCTGATACGCAGTATTTT
D gene: TRBD2; V gene: TRBV7-6; J gene: TRBJ2-1; clone size: NA; CDR3 protein: CASSLGLAGALVLFF; CDR3 DNA: TGTGCCAGCAGCTTAGGGTTAGCGGGAGCGTTGGTTTTGTTCTTC
D gene: NA; V gene: TRBV11-2; J gene: TRBJ1-4; clone size: NA; CDR3 protein: CASSLMGGVGEKLFF; CDR3 DNA: TGTGCCAGCAGCTTAATGGGAGGGGTTGGTGAAAAACTGTTTTTT
D gene: TRBD1; V gene: TRBV11-2; J gene: TRBJ2-7; clone size: NA; CDR3 protein: CASSTGQGNEQYF; CDR3 DNA: TGTGCCAGCAGCACGGGACAGGGGAACGAGCAGTACTTC
D gene: NA; V gene: TRBV2; J gene: TRBJ1-5; clone size: once; CDR3 protein: CASSRGGGNQPQHF; CDR3 DNA: TGTGCCAGCTCCCGAGGGGGGGGCAATCAGCCCCAGCATTTT
D gene: NA; V gene: TRBV7-2; J gene: TRBJ2-7; clone size: NA; CDR3 protein: CASSRLGEQYF; CDR3 DNA: TGTGCCAGCAGCCGGCTCGGGGAGCAGTACTTC
D gene: TRBD1; V gene: TRBV6-1; J gene: TRBJ1-2; clone size: NA; CDR3 protein: CASSDWDRTGAQPSYGYTF; CDR3 DNA: TGTGCCAGCAGTGATTGGGATCGGACAGGGGCCCAGCCTTCCTATGGCTACACCTTC
D gene: NA; V gene: TRBV9; J gene: TRBJ1-6; clone size: NA; CDR3 protein: CASSSLSTDSPLHF; CDR3 DNA: TGTGCCAGCAGCTCACTATCGACAGATTCACCCCTCCACTTT